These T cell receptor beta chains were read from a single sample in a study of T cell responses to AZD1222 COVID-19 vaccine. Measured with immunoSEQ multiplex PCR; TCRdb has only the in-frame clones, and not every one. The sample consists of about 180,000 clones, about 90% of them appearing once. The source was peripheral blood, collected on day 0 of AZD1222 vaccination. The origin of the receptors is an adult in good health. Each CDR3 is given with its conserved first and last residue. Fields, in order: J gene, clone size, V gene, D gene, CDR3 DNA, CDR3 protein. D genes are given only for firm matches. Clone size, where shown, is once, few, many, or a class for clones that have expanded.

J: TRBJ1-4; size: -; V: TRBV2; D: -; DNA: TGTGCCAGCAGTGAAGGGGGTAGTACTAATGAAAAACTGTTTTTT; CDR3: CASSEGGSTNEKLFF
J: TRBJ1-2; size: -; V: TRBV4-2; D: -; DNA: TGTGCCAGCAGCTGTAGGCCGGGGACACGGGGGGGCTACACCTTC; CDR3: CASSCRPGTRGGYTF
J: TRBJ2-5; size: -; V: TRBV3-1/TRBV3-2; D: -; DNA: TGTGCCAGCAGCCATGACGGGGGGACAGGGTACTTC; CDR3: CASSHDGGTGYF
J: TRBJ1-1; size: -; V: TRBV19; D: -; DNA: TGTGCCAGCGCCCGGAGGGGGGGGCAAACTAACACTGAAGCTTTCTTT; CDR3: CASARRGGQTNTEAFF
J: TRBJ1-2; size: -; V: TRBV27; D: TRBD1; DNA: TGTGCCAGCAGGTCAACAGGGGACTATGGCTACACCTTC; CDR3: CASRSTGDYGYTF
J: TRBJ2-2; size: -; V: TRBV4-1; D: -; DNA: TGCGCCAGCAGCCTTGGACAGTCCACCGGGGAGCTGTTTTTT; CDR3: CASSLGQSTGELFF
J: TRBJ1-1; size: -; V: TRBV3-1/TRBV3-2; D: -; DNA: TGTGCCAGCAGCAAAATCAGGGGGAACACTGAAGCTTTCTTT; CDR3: CASSKIRGNTEAFF
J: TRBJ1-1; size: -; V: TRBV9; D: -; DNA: TGTGCCAGCAGCGTAGAGGGGGGAGAAGCTTTCTTT; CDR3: CASSVEGGEAFF
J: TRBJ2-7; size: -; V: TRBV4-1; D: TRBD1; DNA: TGCGCCAGCAGCCAAGGGACAGGGAGGTCCTACGAGCAGTACTTC; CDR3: CASSQGTGRSYEQYF
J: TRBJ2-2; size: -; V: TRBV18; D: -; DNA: TGTGCCAGCTCACCACCGAGCAGGGAGCTGTTTTTT; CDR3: CASSPPSRELFF
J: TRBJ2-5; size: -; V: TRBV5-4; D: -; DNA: TGTGCCAGCAGCCTGGGGTTGGAACCCTCCAAGGAGACCCAGTACTTC; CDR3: CASSLGLEPSKETQYF
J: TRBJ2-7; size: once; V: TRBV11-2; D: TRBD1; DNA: TGTGCCAGCAGCTCACGGACAGGGGGCATCTCCTACGAGCAGTACTTC; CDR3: CASSSRTGGISYEQYF
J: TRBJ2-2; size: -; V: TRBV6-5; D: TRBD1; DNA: TGTGCCAGCAAAAGGGGGCTAAACACCGGGGAGCTGTTTTTT; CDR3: CASKRGLNTGELFF
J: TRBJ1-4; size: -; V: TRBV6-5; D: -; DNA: TGTGCCAGCAGTCCGAAGGTCGGGAGGGGTGAAAAACTGTTTTTT; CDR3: CASSPKVGRGEKLFF
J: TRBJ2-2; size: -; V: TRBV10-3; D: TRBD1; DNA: TGTGCCACCGCATTTACAGGGGGCGGCGACACCGGGGAGCTGTTTTTT; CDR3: CATAFTGGGDTGELFF
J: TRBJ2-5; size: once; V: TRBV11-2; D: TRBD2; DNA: TGTGCCAGCAGCCCCAGACTAGCGGGGGGCCAAGAGACCCAGTACTTC; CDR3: CASSPRLAGGQETQYF
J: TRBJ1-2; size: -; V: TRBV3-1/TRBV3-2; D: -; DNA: TGTGCCAGCAGCCAAGACCTACCCCCCCTAGGCAACTATGGCTACACCTTC; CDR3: CASSQDLPPLGNYGYTF
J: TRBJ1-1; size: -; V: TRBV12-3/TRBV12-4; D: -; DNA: TGTGCCAGCAGTTTAGGTACTGAAGCTTTCTTT; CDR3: CASSLGTEAFF
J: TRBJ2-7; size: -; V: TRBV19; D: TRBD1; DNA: TGTGCCAGTAGTACTGGACAGGGTGTGGGCGAGCAGTACTTC; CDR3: CASSTGQGVGEQYF
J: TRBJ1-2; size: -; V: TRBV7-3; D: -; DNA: TGTGCCAGCAGCCAACCAACAGGGTATGGCTACACCTTC; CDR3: CASSQPTGYGYTF
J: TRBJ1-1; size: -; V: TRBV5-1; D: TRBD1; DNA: TGCGCCAGCAGATCCGGGACAGGGGGCTCCTTAATCAAGAACACTGAAGCTTTCTTT; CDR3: CASRSGTGGSLIKNTEAFF
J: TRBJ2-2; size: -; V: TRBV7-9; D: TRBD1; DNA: TGTGCCAGCAGCCCGGGACAGGGGCTTGTGACCGGGGAGCTGTTTTTT; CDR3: CASSPGQGLVTGELFF
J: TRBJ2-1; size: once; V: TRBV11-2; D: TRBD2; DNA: TGTGCCAGCAGCTCTAGCGGAGCGGGGGGGTACAATGAGCAGTTCTTC; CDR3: CASSSSGAGGYNEQFF
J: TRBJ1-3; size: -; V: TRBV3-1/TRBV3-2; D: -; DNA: TGTGCCAGCAGCCCCGGGCAGGGGATAAACACCATATATTTT; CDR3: CASSPGQGINTIYF
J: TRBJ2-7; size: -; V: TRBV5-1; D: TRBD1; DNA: TGCGCCAGCAGCTTGGGGACAGGGGGTCGCAACGAGCAGTACTTC; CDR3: CASSLGTGGRNEQYF
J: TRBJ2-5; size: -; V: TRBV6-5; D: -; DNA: TGTGCCAGCAGTTTATCGCGCAGTCAAGAGACCCAGTACTTC; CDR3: CASSLSRSQETQYF
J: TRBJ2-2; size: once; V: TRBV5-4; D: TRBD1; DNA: TGTGCCAGCAGCTTTCGACAGGGGGTGGAAGGGGAGCTGTTTTTT; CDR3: CASSFRQGVEGELFF
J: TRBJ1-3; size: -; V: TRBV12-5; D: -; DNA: TGTGCTAGTGGTACCCCGGGGCCGATCTCTGGAAACACCATATATTTT; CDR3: CASGTPGPISGNTIYF
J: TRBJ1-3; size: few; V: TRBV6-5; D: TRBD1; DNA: TGTGCCAGCAGTTACGTGGGACAGTCTGGAAACACCATATATTTT; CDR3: CASSYVGQSGNTIYF
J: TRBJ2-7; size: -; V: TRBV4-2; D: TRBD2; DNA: TGTGCCAGCAGCCAAGAGCGGGGGAGCTCCTACGAGCAGTACTTC; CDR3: CASSQERGSSYEQYF
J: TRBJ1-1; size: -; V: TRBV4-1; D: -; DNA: TGCGCCAGCAGCCAAGTTTCCAAAGGCACTGAAGCTTTCTTT; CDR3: CASSQVSKGTEAFF
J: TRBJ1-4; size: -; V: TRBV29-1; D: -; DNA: TGCAGCGTTGCCGATGGTGTTTTGGAAAAACTGTTTTTT; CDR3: CSVADGVLEKLFF
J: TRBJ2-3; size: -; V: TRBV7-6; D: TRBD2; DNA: TGTGCCAGCAGCTTAGTAGCGGGGCGCACAGATACGCAGTATTTT; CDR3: CASSLVAGRTDTQYF
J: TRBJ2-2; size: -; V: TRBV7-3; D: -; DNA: TGTGCCAGCAGCTTCCCCGGCCGGGAGCTGTTTTTT; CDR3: CASSFPGRELFF
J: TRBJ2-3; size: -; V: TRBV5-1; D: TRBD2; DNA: TGCGCCAGCAGCGGTGGGACTAGCCGAAGCACAGATACGCAGTATTTT; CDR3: CASSGGTSRSTDTQYF
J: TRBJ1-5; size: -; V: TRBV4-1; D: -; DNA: TGCGCCAGCAGCCAAGCGGGTATCGGCAATCAGCCCCAGCATTTT; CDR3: CASSQAGIGNQPQHF
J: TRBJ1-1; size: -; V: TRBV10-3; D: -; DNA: TGTGCCATCAGTGTTCGGGCCAGCATGAACACTGAAGCTTTCTTT; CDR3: CAISVRASMNTEAFF
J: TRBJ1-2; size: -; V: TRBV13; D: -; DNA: TGTGCCAGCAGCTTATTAAGCGACGTGGGGGGACCCAACCTTGGCTATGGCTACACCTTC; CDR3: CASSLLSDVGGPNLGYGYTF
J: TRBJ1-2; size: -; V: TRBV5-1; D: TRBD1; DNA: TGCGCCAGCAGCCCGGGGGACAGGGAGTATGGCTACACCTTC; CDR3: CASSPGDREYGYTF
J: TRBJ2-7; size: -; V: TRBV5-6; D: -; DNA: TGTGCCAGCAGCTTCCCAGGGGCTTCTACTAACGAGCAGTACTTC; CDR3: CASSFPGASTNEQYF
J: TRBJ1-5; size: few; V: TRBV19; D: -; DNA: TGTGCCAGTAGTGCGCCCTTTGGGGGATACAATCAGCCCCAGCATTTT; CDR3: CASSAPFGGYNQPQHF
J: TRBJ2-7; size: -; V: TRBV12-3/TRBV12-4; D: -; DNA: TGTGCCAGCAGTTTCGCGGGGAGCTACGAGCAGTACTTC; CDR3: CASSFAGSYEQYF
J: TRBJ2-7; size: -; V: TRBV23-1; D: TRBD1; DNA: TGCGCCAGCAGTCATGGGGACAGGGTCCCCAGAGCGACCTACGAGCAGTACTTC; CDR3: CASSHGDRVPRATYEQYF
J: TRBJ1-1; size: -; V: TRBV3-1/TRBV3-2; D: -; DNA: TGTGCCAGCAGCCAAGGAGCAGGGCGCGCTGAAGCTTTCTTT; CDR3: CASSQGAGRAEAFF
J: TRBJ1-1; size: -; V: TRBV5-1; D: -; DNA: TGCGCCAGCAGCTTGAACGGGCAGGGTGGCGGAGCTTTCTTT; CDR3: CASSLNGQGGGAFF